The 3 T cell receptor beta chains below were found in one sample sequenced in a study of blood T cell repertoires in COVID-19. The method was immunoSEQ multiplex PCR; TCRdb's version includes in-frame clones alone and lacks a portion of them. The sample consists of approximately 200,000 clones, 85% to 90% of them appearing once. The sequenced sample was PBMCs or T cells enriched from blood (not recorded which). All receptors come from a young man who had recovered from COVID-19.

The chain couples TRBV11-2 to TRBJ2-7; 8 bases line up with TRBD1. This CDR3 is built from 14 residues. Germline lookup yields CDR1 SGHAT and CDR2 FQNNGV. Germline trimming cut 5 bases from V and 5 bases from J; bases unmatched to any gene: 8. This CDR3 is CASSLDREFNEQYF. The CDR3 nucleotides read TGTGCCAGCAGCCTGGACAGGGAGTTCAACGAGCAGTACTTC.

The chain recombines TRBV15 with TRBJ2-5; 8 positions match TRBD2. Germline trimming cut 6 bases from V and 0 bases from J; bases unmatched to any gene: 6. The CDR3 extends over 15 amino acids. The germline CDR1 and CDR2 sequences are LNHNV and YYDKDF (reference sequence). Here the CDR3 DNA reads TGTGCCACCAGTACCATTAGCGGGAACCAAGAGACCCAGTACTTC. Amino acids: CATSTISGNQETQYF.

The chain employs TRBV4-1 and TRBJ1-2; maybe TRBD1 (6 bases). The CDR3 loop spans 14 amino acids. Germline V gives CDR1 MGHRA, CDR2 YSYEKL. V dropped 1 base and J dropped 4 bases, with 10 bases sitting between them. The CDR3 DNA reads TGCGCCAGCAGCCAAGGAAGGGGGATCTATGGCTACACCTTC. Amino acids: CASSQGRGIYGYTF.